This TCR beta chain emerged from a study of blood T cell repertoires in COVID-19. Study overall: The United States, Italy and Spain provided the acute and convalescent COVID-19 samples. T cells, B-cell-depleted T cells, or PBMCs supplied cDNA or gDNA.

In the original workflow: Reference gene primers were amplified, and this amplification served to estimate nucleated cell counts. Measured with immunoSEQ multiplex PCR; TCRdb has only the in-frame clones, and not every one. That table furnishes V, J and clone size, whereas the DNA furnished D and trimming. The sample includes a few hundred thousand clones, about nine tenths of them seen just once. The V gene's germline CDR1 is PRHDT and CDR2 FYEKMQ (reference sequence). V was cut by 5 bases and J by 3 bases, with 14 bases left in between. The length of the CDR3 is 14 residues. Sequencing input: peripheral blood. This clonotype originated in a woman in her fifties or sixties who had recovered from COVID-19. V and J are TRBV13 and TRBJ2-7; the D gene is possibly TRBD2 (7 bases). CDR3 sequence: CASSPRGGDYEQYF. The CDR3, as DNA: TGTGCCAGCAGCCCCCGAGGGGGGGACTACGAGCAGTACTTC.